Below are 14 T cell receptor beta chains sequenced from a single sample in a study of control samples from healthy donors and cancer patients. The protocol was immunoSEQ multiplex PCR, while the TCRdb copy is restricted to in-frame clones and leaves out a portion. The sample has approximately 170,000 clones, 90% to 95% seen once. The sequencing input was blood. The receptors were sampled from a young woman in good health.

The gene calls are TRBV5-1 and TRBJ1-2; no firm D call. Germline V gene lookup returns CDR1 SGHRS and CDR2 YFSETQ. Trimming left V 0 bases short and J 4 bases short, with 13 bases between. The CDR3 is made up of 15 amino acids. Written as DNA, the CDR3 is TGCGCCAGCAGCTTGGGTCAGGCTACACCCTATGGCTACACCTTC. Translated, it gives CASSLGQATPYGYTF. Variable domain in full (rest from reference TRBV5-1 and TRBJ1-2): KAGVTQTPRYLIKTRGQQVTLSCSPISGHRSVSWYQQTPGQGLQFLFEYFSETQRNKGNFPGRFSGRQFSNSRSEMNVSTLELGDSALYLCASSLGQATPYGYTFGSGTRLTVV.

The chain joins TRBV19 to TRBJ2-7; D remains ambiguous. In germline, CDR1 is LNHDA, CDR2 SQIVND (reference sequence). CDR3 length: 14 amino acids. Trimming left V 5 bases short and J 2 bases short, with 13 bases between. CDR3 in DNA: TGTGCCAGTAGTCCAATACACGAAACCTACGAGCAGTACTTC. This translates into CASSPIHETYEQYF. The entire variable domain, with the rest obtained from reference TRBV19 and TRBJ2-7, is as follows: DGGITQSPKYLFRKEGQNVTLSCEQNLNHDAMYWYRQDPGQGLRLIYYSQIVNDFQKGDIAEGYSVSREKKESFPLTVTSAQKNPTAFYLCASSPIHETYEQYFGPGTRLTVT.

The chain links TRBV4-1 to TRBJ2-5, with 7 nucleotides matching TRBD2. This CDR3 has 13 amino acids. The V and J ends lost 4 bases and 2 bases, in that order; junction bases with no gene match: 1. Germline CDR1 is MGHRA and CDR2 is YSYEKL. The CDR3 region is CASSRGGQETQYF. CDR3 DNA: TGCGCCAGCAGCCGGGGGGGGCAAGAGACCCAGTACTTC.

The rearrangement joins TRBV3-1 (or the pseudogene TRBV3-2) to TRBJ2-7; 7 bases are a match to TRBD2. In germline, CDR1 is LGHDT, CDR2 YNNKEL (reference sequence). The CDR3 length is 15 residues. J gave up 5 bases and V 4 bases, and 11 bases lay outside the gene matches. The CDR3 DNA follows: TGTGCCAGCAGCCGACTTGCGGGAGTGCTCGACGAGCAGTACTTC. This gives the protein CASSRLAGVLDEQYF.

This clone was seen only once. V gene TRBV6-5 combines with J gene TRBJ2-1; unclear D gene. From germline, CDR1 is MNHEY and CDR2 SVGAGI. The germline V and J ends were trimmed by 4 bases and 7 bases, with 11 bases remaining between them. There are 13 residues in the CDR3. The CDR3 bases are TGTGCCAGCAGTTCCCCATACGAGAATGAGCAGTTCTTC. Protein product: CASSSPYENEQFF.

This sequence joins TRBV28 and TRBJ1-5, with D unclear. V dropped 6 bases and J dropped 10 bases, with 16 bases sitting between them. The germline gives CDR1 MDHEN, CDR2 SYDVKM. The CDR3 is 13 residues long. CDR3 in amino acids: CASRIRAGLPQHF. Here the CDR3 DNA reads TGTGCCAGCAGGATCCGAGCCGGACTTCCCCAGCATTTT.

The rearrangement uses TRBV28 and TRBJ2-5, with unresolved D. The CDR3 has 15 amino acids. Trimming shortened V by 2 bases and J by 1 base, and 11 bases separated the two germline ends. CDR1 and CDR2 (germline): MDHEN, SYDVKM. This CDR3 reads CASSLLFGSQETQYF. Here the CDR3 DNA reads TGTGCCAGCAGTTTACTATTCGGATCCCAAGAGACCCAGTACTTC.

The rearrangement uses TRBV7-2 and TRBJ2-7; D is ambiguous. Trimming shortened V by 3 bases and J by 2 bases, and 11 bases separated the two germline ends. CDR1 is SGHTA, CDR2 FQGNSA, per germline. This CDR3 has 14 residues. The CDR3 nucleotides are TGTGCCAGCAGCTTCGGCTTCCTCACCTACGAGCAGTACTTC. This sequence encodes CASSFGFLTYEQYF.

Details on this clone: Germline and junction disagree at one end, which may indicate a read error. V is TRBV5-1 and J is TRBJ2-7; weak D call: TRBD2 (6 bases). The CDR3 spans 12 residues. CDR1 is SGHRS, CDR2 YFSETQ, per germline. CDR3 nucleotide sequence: TGCGCCAGCAGCTTTACTAGCAACGAGCGGTACTTC. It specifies CASSFTSNERYF.

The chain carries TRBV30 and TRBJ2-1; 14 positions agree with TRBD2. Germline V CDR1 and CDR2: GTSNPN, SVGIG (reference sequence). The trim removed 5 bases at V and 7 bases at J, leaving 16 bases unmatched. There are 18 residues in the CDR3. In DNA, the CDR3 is TGTGCCTGGGTACAGGGGGGGACTAGCGGGAGAGTGAGGAATGAGCAGTTCTTC. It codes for CAWVQGGTSGRVRNEQFF.

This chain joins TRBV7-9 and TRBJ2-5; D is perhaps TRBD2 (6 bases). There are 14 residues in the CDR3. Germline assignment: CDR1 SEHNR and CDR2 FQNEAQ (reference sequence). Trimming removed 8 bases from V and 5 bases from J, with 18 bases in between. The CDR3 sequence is CASGRLGGTETQYF. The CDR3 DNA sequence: TGTGCCAGCGGAAGGTTGGGAGGAACGGAGACCCAGTACTTC.

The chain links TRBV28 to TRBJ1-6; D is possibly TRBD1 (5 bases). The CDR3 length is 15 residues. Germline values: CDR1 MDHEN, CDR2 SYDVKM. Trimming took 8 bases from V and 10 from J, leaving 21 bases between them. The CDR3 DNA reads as TGTGCCAGCTACCCCTCGGACGGGGCTGGGTCACCCCTCCACTTT. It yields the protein CASYPSDGAGSPLHF.

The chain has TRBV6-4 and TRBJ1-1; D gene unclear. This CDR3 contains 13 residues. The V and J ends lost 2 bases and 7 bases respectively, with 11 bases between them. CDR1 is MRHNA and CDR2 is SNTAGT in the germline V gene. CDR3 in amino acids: CASSDGVRNEAFF. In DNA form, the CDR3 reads TGTGCCAGCAGTGACGGGGTCAGGAATGAAGCTTTCTTT.

This CDR3 reads CASSLGASGADTQYF. In nucleotides, the CDR3 is TGTGCCAGCAGCTTAGGGGCTAGCGGGGCAGATACGCAGTATTTT. The V and J genes are TRBV11-2 and TRBJ2-3; 9 positions agree with TRBD2. Germline V lookup: CDR1 SGHAT, CDR2 FQNNGV. This CDR3 is built from 15 residues. The ends lost 1 base at V and 4 bases at J; junction bases unmatched: 3.